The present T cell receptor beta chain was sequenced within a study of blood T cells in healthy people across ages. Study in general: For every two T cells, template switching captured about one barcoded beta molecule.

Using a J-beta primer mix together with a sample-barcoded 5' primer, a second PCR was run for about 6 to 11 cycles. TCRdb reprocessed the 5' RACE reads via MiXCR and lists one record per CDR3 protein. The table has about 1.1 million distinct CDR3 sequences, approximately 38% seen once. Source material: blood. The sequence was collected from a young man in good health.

CDR3 in DNA: TGCGCCAGCAGCTTGGACGTCGAGGACGGCGGCTACACCTTC. As protein: CASSLDVEDGGYTF. The chain employs TRBV5-1 and TRBJ1-2; D ambiguous. CDR3 size: 14 residues. The germline gives CDR1 SGHRS, CDR2 YFSETQ. The V gene lost 0 bases and the J gene lost 8 bases, with 14 bases spanning the gap.